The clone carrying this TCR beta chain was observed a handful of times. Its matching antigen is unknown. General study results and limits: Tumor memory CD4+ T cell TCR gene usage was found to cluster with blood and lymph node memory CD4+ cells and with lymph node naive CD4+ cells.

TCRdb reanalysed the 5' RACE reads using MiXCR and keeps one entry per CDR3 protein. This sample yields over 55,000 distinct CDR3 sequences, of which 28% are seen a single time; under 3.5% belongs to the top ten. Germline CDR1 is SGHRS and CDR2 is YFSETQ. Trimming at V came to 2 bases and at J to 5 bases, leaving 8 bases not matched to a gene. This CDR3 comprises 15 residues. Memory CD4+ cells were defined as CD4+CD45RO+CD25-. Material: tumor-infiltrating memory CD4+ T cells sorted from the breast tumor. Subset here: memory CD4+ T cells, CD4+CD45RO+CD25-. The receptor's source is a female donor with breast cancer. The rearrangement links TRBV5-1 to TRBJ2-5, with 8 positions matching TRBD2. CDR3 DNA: TGCGCCAGCAGCTTCGGCCGGGGGGGCCAGGAGACCCAGTACTTC. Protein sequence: CASSFGRGGQETQYF.